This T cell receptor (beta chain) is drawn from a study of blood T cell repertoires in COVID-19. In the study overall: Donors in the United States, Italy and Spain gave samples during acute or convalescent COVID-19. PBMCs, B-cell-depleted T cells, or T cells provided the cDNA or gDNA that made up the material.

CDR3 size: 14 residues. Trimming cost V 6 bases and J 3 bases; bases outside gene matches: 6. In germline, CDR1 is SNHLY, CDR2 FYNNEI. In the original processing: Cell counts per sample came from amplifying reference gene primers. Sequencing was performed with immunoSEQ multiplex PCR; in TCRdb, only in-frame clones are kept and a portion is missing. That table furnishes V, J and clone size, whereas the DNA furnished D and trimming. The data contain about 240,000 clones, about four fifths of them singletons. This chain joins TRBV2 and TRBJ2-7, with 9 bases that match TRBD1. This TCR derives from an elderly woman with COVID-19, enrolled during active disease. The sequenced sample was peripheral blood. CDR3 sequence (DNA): TGTGCCAGCAGAGCGACAGGGGGACGCTACGAGCAGTACTTC. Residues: CASRATGGRYEQYF.